Each of the 5 T cell receptor beta chains below was sequenced from the same sample in a study of T-cell memory formation after mild COVID-19. TCRdb independently ran MiXCR on the 5' RACE reads; one entry per CDR3 protein. This sample has a few hundred thousand distinct CDR3 sequences, with roughly 17% found just once. The sample was PBMCs or a T cell subset sorted from them (not recorded which). The receptors stem from a man younger than 35 who had mild COVID-19 (a few samples of this study predate the infection). Cell type and time point are not known.

This chain connects TRBV4-1 to TRBJ1-1; a possible D gene is TRBD1 (5 bases). The CDR3 length is 15 residues. The germline V and J ends were trimmed by 3 bases and 5 bases, with 16 bases remaining between them. Germline V CDR1 and CDR2: MGHRA, YSYEKL. CDR3 in DNA: TGCGCCAGCAGCCATGCGCAGTTAGGGGCAACTGAAGCTTTCTTT. This codes for CASSHAQLGATEAFF.

This clonotype was picked up a small number of times. The chain has TRBV5-1 and TRBJ1-2; D unclear. Trimming removed 1 base at V and 2 bases at J, with 18 bases between. Germline loops: CDR1 SGHRS, CDR2 YFSETQ. The CDR3 runs 17 residues. CDR3 coding DNA: TGCGCCAGCAGCTTGCGGCGATTCGATCGAGTCAACTATGGCTACACCTTC. It is translated as CASSLRRFDRVNYGYTF. Together with reference TRBV5-1 and TRBJ1-2, the CDR3 gives the full variable domain: KAGVTQTPRYLIKTRGQQVTLSCSPISGHRSVSWYQQTPGQGLQFLFEYFSETQRNKGNFPGRFSGRQFSNSRSEMNVSTLELGDSALYLCASSLRRFDRVNYGYTFGSGTRLTVV.

This clonotype was counted a few times. The J gene is TRBJ2-3, the V gene TRBV9; D may be TRBD1 or TRBD2 (5 bases each). The germline V gene encodes CDR1 SGDLS and CDR2 YYNGEE. V dropped 0 bases and J dropped 4 bases, with 21 bases sitting between them. The CDR3 runs 18 residues. CDR3 in amino acids: CASSVDVGGIERPDTQYF. For the CDR3, the DNA is TGTGCCAGCAGCGTAGATGTTGGGGGAATAGAGCGGCCAGATACGCAGTATTTT.

This chain links TRBV12-3 or TRBV12-4 with TRBJ2-7, with D tentatively TRBD2 (6 bases). This CDR3 contains 13 residues. The V gene lost 7 bases and the J gene lost 4 bases, with 14 bases spanning the gap. DNA for the CDR3: TGTGCCAGCACCTATTGGGGGGTATACGAGCAGTACTTC. Its translation: CASTYWGVYEQYF.

This clonotype was found a few times. The V call is TRBV24-1, the J call TRBJ2-3, with D possibly matching TRBD2 (5 bases). Trimming shortened V by 2 bases and J by 9 bases, and 5 bases separated the two germline ends. The germline V gene has CDR1 KGHDR and CDR2 SFDVKD. There are 11 residues in the CDR3. In DNA form, the CDR3 reads TGTGCCACCAGTGATTCGGGAACGCAGTATTTT. Its protein is CATSDSGTQYF.